This passage covers 20 T cell receptor beta chains from one sample sequenced in a study of regulatory T cells in long-lasting Graves disease. Arm-PCR of CDR3 regions and iRepertoire HTBI primers were the basis on which TCR beta libraries were built. One entry per CDR3 protein, called by TCRdb with MiXCR from the multiplex PCR reads. The sample contains over 350,000 distinct CDR3 sequences, over 12% of which appear only once. The time point was: newly diagnosed GD, antithyroid drugs for less than 3 months. The TCR library was prepared using RNA isolated from PBMCs. The sample also formed part of further work on T cells in Graves' hyperthyroidism and ophthalmopathy.

The sequencing here drew on peripheral blood mononuclear cells (PBMCs), taken at new diagnosis, from a patient treated with antithyroid drugs. The receptors derive from a woman aged 40 to 50 with Graves disease.

Ten or more counts support this clonotype. The rearrangement links TRBV11-3 to TRBJ2-5; D remains ambiguous. The CDR3 loop spans 12 amino acids. V was trimmed by 0 bases and J by 4 bases, leaving 3 bases between them. In germline, CDR1 is SGHNT, CDR2 YENEEA. The DNA for the CDR3 is TGTGCCAGCAGCTTAGAGGTAGAGACCCAGTACTTC. This sequence encodes CASSLEVETQYF.

This clonotype has at least ten counts. The chain combines TRBV5-1 with TRBJ2-5; 8 nucleotides align to TRBD2. J was trimmed by 4 bases and V by 5 bases; bases with no gene match: 13. There are 16 residues in the CDR3. The V gene's germline CDR1 is SGHRS and CDR2 YFSETQ. The CDR3 protein is CASRGRSGSVGETQYF. The CDR3, as DNA: TGCGCCAGCAGAGGACGGAGCGGGAGTGTGGGAGAGACCCAGTACTTC. Looking up the rest from reference TRBV5-1 and TRBJ2-5 gives the full variable domain: KAGVTQTPRYLIKTRGQQVTLSCSPISGHRSVSWYQQTPGQGLQFLFEYFSETQRNKGNFPGRFSGRQFSNSRSEMNVSTLELGDSALYLCASRGRSGSVGETQYFGPGTRLLVL.

The chain employs TRBV7-2 and TRBJ1-1; TRBD1 might be the D (5 bases). The germline V gene has CDR1 SGHTA and CDR2 FQGNSA. The CDR3 is 15 residues long. V was pared by 1 base and J by 4 bases, with 13 bases between. CDR3 in amino acids: CASSLDRMGGTEAFF. As DNA, the CDR3 is TGTGCCAGCAGCTTAGATCGCATGGGGGGCACTGAAGCTTTCTTT.

This clonotype was picked up many times. The V and J genes are TRBV20-1 and TRBJ2-7, with D perhaps matching TRBD1 (6 bases). Trimming shortened V by 4 bases and J by 6 bases, and 16 bases separated the two germline ends. Looked up from germline, CDR1 is DFQATT and CDR2 is SNEGSKA (reference sequence). This CDR3 has 13 residues. The CDR3 DNA is TGCAGTGCTACACGGGACACGTCGGGCGAGCAGTACTTC. Translating it yields CSATRDTSGEQYF.

This clonotype appeared a few times. The gene calls are TRBV29-1 and TRBJ1-1; TRBD1 aligns across 7 bases. Germline V lookup: CDR1 SQVTM, CDR2 ANQGSEA. The ends lost 0 bases at V and 3 bases at J; junction bases unmatched: 4. CDR3 length: 14 residues. The CDR3 reads CSVEDKGAYTEAFF. In nucleotides, the CDR3 is TGCAGCGTTGAAGATAAGGGGGCGTACACTGAAGCTTTCTTT.

This clonotype came up many times. V usage is TRBV28 and J usage is TRBJ1-2; 9 bases are a match to TRBD1. Looked up from germline, CDR1 is MDHEN and CDR2 is SYDVKM. Losses at the gene ends were 6 bases for V and 8 bases for J; bases not matched to a gene: 10. This CDR3 contains 14 residues. CDR3 in amino acids: CASRIPYRGQGYTF. Here the CDR3 DNA reads TGTGCCAGCAGAATCCCCTACAGGGGGCAGGGCTACACCTTC.

Many counts were recorded for this clonotype. V gene TRBV7-9 combines with J gene TRBJ1-6; D gene unclear. Deletions cut 6 bases from V and 7 bases from J, with 13 bases between. CDR1 and CDR2 (germline): SEHNR, FQNEAQ (reference sequence). CDR3 length: 14 amino acids. The CDR3 here is CASSETNGNSPLHF. The CDR3 DNA sequence: TGTGCCAGCAGTGAGACAAACGGCAATTCACCCCTCCACTTT.

This clonotype was counted ten times or more. This chain links TRBV27 with TRBJ2-1; D uncertain. CDR1 and CDR2 from the germline V gene are MNHEY and SMNVEV (reference sequence). The CDR3 loop spans 14 amino acids. Trimming removed 5 bases at V and 8 bases at J, with 16 bases between. This chain's CDR3 is CASSPIYRFDEQFF. Written as DNA, the CDR3 is TGTGCCAGCAGTCCGATCTACAGATTCGATGAGCAGTTCTTC.

This clonotype was recorded at least ten times. The CDR3 region is CATSHGLAEQYF. In nucleotides, the CDR3 is TGTGCCACCTCCCATGGTTTGGCCGAGCAGTACTTC. This chain uses TRBV3-1 with TRBJ2-7; D is unresolved. V lost 10 bases to trimming and J lost 6 bases, with 16 bases between them. The germline gives CDR1 LGHDT, CDR2 YNNKEL (reference sequence). The CDR3 runs to 12 residues.

This clonotype was recorded at least ten times. The CDR3 loop is CASSLVGTYNEQFF. For the CDR3, the DNA is TGTGCCAGCAGTTTAGTGGGGACATACAATGAGCAGTTCTTC. The chain joins TRBV12-3 or TRBV12-4 to TRBJ2-1; D is possibly TRBD1 (6 bases). The CDR3 totals 14 residues. V lost 1 base, J lost 4 bases, and 8 bases lay in between.

The gene calls are TRBV13 and TRBJ1-5, with 8 bases identical to TRBD1. J lost 4 bases, V lost 5 bases, and 4 bases had no gene match. This CDR3 is 14 amino acids long. Germline V lookup: CDR1 PRHDT, CDR2 FYEKMQ (reference sequence). The CDR3 coding sequence is TGTGCCAGCAGCCGGGGACAGGTTAATCAGCCCCAGCATTTT. It specifies CASSRGQVNQPQHF.

The chain employs TRBV18 and TRBJ2-2; D gene ambiguous. V was shortened by 2 bases and J by 3 bases, with 13 bases between the two germline ends. From germline, CDR1 is KGHSH and CDR2 LQKENI. The CDR3 covers 16 residues. The chain's CDR3 is CASSPSQGYHTGELFF. Written as DNA, the CDR3 is TGTGCCAGCTCACCAAGTCAAGGGTATCACACCGGGGAGCTGTTTTTT.

This chain uses TRBV20-1 with TRBJ2-1, with 7 nucleotides matching TRBD2. J lost 7 bases, V lost 7 bases, and 7 bases had no gene match. CDR3 size: 12 residues. Germline loops: CDR1 DFQATT, CDR2 SNEGSKA (reference sequence). CDR3 DNA sequence: TGCAGTGGCAGCGGGACTAAAAATGAGCAGTTCTTC. Residues: CSGSGTKNEQFF.

Many counts were recorded for this clonotype. The chain links TRBV28 to TRBJ1-3, with TRBD1 as a possible D gene (6 bases). This CDR3 region has 16 residues. CDR1 MDHEN and CDR2 SYDVKM come from the germline V gene. The V gene lost 6 bases and the J gene lost 1 base, with 16 bases spanning the gap. CDR3 DNA sequence: TGTGCCAGCAGGAAGGGACCGAGGGGGTCTGGAAACACCATATATTTT. Translating gives CASRKGPRGSGNTIYF. Using reference TRBV28 and TRBJ1-3 for the parts outside the CDR3, the full variable domain is DVKVTQSSRYLVKRTGEKVFLECVQDMDHENMFWYRQDPGLGLRLIYFSYDVKMKEKGDIPEGYSVSREKKERFSLILESASTNQTSMYLCASRKGPRGSGNTIYFGEGSWLTVV.

This clonotype has ten or more counts. The chain carries TRBV11-2 and TRBJ2-7; TRBD1 might be the D (5 bases). V lost 1 base and J lost 3, with 7 bases in between. CDR3 length equals 13 residues. Germline CDR1 reads SGHAT; CDR2 reads FQNNGV. The CDR3 reads CASSLAQGYEQYF. CDR3 coding DNA: TGTGCCAGCAGCTTAGCCCAGGGCTACGAGCAGTACTTC.

At least ten counts were recorded for this clonotype. The gene calls are TRBV6-1 and TRBJ2-7; perhaps D is TRBD1 or TRBD2 (5 bases each). This CDR3 spans 17 amino acids. Germline CDR1 and CDR2: MNHNS and SASEGT. V was cut by 5 bases and J by 6 bases, with 26 bases left in between. Here the CDR3 DNA reads TGTGCCAGCAGTACCTGGGACCAATCGGTATCGGTGACCGAGCAGTACTTC. Encoded protein: CASSTWDQSVSVTEQYF.

This clonotype has a count of ten or more. DNA of the CDR3: TGTGCCAGCAGCGGGGGGGGGAGTAATGAGCAGTTCTTC. This sequence encodes CASSGGGSNEQFF. J is TRBJ2-1 and V is TRBV11-2; 7 positions match TRBD2. The V and J ends lost 5 bases and 7 bases, in that order; junction bases with no gene match: 5. CDR1 SGHAT and CDR2 FQNNGV come from the germline V gene. The CDR3 loop spans 13 amino acids.

This clonotype occurred once. The CDR3 DNA is TGTGCCAGCAGTTACGGACGCGAGCAGTACTTC. This sequence encodes CASSYGREQYF. The J gene is TRBJ2-7, the V gene TRBV6-5, with D unresolved. The CDR3 is 11 residues long. Per germline, CDR1 MNHEY and CDR2 SVGAGI. Between the trimmed V and J ends, which lost 2 bases and 6 bases, there was a span of 5 bases.

This clonotype appeared a few times. The chain uses TRBV6-5 and TRBJ2-2; tentative D call: TRBD2 (6 bases). The V and J ends lost 0 bases and 3 bases respectively, with 29 bases between them. Germline CDR1 and CDR2: MNHEY and SVGAGI. The CDR3 consists of 22 residues. As DNA, the CDR3 is TGTGCCAGCAGTTACTCGAACCCAGTTTCGTTAACGGGAGTCTTTGACACCGGGGAGCTGTTTTTT. Translated: CASSYSNPVSLTGVFDTGELFF.

This clonotype was counted many times. The J gene is TRBJ1-2, the V gene TRBV2; the match to TRBD1 covers 7 bases. The CDR3 covers 14 residues. Germline assignment: CDR1 SNHLY and CDR2 FYNNEI. V was pared by 3 bases and J by 6 bases, with 7 bases of the junction left unmatched. CDR3 region: CASSEGQTWDGYTF. CDR3 nucleotides: TGTGCCAGCAGTGAGGGACAGACGTGGGATGGCTACACCTTC.